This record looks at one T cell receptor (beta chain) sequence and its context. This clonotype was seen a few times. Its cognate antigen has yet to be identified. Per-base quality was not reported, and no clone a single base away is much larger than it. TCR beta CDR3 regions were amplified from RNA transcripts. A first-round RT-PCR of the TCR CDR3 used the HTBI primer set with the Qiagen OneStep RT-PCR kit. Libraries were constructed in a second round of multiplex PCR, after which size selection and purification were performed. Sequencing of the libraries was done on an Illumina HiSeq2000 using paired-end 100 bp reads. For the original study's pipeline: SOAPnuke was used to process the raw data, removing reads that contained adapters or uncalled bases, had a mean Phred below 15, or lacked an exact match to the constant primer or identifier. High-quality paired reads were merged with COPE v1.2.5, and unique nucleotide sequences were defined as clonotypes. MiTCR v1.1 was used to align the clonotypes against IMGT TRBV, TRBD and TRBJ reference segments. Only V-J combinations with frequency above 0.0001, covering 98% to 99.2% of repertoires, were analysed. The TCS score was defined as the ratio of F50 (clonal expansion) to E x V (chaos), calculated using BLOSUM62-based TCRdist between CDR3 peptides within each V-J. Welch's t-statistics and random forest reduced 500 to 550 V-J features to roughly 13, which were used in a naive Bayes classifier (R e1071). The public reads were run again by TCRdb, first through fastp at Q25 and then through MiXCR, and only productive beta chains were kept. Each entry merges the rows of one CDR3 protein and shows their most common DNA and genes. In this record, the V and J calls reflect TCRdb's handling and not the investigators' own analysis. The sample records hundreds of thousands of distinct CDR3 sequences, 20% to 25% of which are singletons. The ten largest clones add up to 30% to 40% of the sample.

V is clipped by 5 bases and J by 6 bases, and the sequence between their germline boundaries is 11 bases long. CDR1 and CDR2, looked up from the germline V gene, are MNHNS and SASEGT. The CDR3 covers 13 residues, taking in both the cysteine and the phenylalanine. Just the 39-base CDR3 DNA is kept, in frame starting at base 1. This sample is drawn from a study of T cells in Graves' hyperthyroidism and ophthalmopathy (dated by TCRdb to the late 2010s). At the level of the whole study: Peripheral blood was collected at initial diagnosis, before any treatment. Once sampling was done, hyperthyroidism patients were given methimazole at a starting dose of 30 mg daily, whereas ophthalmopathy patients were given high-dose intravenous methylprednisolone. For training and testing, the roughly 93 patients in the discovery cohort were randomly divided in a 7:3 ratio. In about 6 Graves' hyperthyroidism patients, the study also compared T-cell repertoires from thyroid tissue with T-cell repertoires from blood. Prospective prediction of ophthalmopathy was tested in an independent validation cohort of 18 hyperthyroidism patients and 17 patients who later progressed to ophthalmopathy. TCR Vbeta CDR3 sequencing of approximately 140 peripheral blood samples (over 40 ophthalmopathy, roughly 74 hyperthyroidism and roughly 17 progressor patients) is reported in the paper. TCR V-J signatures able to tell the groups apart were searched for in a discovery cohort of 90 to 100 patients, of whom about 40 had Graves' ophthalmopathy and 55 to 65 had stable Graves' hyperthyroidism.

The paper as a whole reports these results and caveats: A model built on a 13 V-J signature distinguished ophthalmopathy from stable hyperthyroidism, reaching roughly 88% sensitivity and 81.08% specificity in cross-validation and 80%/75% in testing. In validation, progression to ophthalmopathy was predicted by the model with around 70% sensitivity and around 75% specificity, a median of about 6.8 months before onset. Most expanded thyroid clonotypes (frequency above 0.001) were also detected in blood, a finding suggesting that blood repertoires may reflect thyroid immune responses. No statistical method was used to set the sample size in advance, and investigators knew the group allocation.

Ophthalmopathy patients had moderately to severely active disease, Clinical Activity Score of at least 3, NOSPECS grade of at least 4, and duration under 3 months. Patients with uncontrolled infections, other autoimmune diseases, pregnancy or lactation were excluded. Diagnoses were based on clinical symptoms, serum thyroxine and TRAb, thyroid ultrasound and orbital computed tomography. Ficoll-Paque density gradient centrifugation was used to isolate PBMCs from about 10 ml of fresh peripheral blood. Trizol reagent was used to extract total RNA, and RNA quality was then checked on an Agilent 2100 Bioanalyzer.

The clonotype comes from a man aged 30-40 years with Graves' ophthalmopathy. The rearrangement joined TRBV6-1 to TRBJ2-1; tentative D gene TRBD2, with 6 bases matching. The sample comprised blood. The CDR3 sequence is CASSYGGFNEQFF. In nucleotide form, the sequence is TGTGCCAGCAGTTATGGGGGGTTCAATGAGCAGTTCTTC.